Each of the 14 T cell receptor beta chains below was sequenced from the same sample in a study of blood T cell repertoires in COVID-19. The method was immunoSEQ multiplex PCR; TCRdb's version includes in-frame clones alone and lacks a portion of them. The sample lists around 150,000 clones, around 90% occurring once. The specimen was peripheral blood. All receptors derive from a woman in her sixties or seventies with active or convalescent COVID-19.

This chain connects TRBV15 to TRBJ2-7; TRBD2 aligns across 7 bases. The J segment lost 2 bases and the V segment lost 3 bases, leaving 7 bases of the junction unmatched. CDR1 and CDR2 (germline): LNHNV, YYDKDF (reference sequence). The CDR3 extends over 15 amino acids. The DNA for the CDR3 is TGTGCCACCAGCAGGGCGGGGGACCCTCCCTACGAGCAGTACTTC. It yields the protein CATSRAGDPPYEQYF.

The chain joins TRBV7-2 to TRBJ1-2; possible D gene TRBD1, 5 bases. Trimming shortened V by 2 bases and J by 11 bases, and 15 bases separated the two germline ends. CDR1 is SGHTA, CDR2 FQGNSA, per germline. CDR3 length: 13 amino acids. Written as DNA, the CDR3 is TGTGCCAGCAGCTTAAGCCGCGACAGTCTATACACCTTC. Protein sequence: CASSLSRDSLYTF.

The chain couples TRBV7-2 to TRBJ2-1; 9 bases are shared with TRBD2. The V gene's germline CDR1 is SGHTA and CDR2 FQGNSA. Unmatched junction bases numbered 9, after V lost 5 bases and J lost 4 bases. The CDR3 consists of 16 residues. The CDR3 spells CASSPGAGGIYNEQFF. Written as DNA, the CDR3 is TGTGCCAGCAGCCCCGGGGCGGGGGGGATTTACAATGAGCAGTTCTTC.

The chain couples TRBV7-8 to TRBJ1-6, with D tentatively TRBD1 (6 bases). Trimming took 2 bases from V and 13 from J, leaving 15 bases between them. This CDR3 is 14 amino acids long. Germline V gives CDR1 SGHVS, CDR2 FQNEAQ. CDR3 bases: TGTGCCAGCAGCTTACAACAGGGAATTCACCCCCTCCACTTT. Protein: CASSLQQGIHPLHF.

The chain has TRBV6-2 or TRBV6-3 and TRBJ1-3; D perhaps matches TRBD1 (5 bases). The CDR3 loop spans 15 amino acids. Germline CDR1 and CDR2: MNHEY and SVGEGT. V gave up 0 bases and J gave up 4 bases, with 10 bases separating them. CDR3 nucleotides: TGTGCCAGCAGTTACTCGATCGGGGGAGGAAACACCATATATTTT. It yields the protein CASSYSIGGGNTIYF.

The chain is built from TRBV13 and TRBJ2-7; a possible D gene is TRBD2 (6 bases). V lost 4 bases and J lost 5, with 21 bases in between. CDR3 length equals 16 residues. CDR1 PRHDT and CDR2 FYEKMQ come from the germline V gene (reference sequence). CDR3 nucleotide sequence: TGTGCCAGCAGCTACACCCCCCCGGGACTTGATGACGAGCAGTACTTC. Encoded protein: CASSYTPPGLDDEQYF. The full variable domain, with the rest looked up from reference TRBV13 and TRBJ2-7, is AAGVIQSPRHLIKEKRETATLKCYPIPRHDTVYWYQQGPGQDPQFLISFYEKMQSDKGSIPDRFSAQQFSDYHSELNMSSLELGDSALYFCASSYTPPGLDDEQYFGPGTRLTVT.

J is TRBJ2-1 and V is TRBV6-2 or TRBV6-3; D is unclear. This CDR3 is built from 14 residues. Between the trimmed V and J ends, which lost 2 bases and 7 bases, there was a span of 12 bases. Germline loops: CDR1 MNHEY, CDR2 SVGEGT. CDR3 nucleotides: TGTGCCAGCAGTTACCCGTGGCGGTTAAATGAGCAGTTCTTC. Its translation is CASSYPWRLNEQFF.

This sequence joins TRBV7-6 and TRBJ2-1; 7 positions match TRBD2. V was clipped by 4 bases and J by 0 bases; unmatched bases: 9. Per germline, CDR1 SGHVS and CDR2 FNYEAQ. This CDR3 is 17 amino acids long. The CDR3 DNA follows: TGTGCCAGCAGCTCCCGCGCAGGCGGGGGCTCCTACAATGAGCAGTTCTTC. Translated: CASSSRAGGGSYNEQFF.

V is TRBV9 and J is TRBJ2-6; D is perhaps TRBD1 (6 bases). Germline CDR1 and CDR2: SGDLS and YYNGEE. CDR3 size: 16 residues. The CDR3: CVDPGIQGSGANVLTF. The CDR3 DNA reads TGTGTCGATCCAGGAATACAGGGCTCTGGGGCCAACGTCCTGACTTTC.

This sequence joins TRBV3-1 (or the pseudogene TRBV3-2) and TRBJ2-3; possibly TRBD1 for D (6 bases). The germline V gene has CDR1 LGHDT and CDR2 YNNKEL (reference sequence). With 4 bases removed from V and 0 bases from J, the gap between germline ends came to 14 bases. CDR3 length: 16 residues. In DNA form, the CDR3 reads TGTGCCAGCAGCCGATTTGGGGGCTCTAGCACAGATACGCAGTATTTT. Its translation is CASSRFGGSSTDTQYF.

The chain is built from TRBV12-3 or TRBV12-4 and TRBJ2-5; D gene ambiguous. CDR3 size: 11 residues. V dropped 3 bases and J dropped 5 bases, with 4 bases sitting between them. CDR3 residues: CASSFYETQYF. Here the CDR3 DNA reads TGTGCCAGCAGTTTCTACGAGACCCAGTACTTC.

This chain joins TRBV18 and TRBJ2-7, with TRBD1 identical over 11 bases. The CDR3 runs to 15 residues. The junction had 7 bases not matched to a gene; V was cut back by 6 bases and J by 3 bases. Per germline, CDR1 KGHSH and CDR2 LQKENI. CDR3 sequence: CASSPGQGVGYEQYF. In nucleotides, the CDR3 is TGTGCCAGCTCGCCGGGACAGGGGGTGGGCTACGAGCAGTACTTC.

J is TRBJ1-6 and V is TRBV6-5, with 8 bases matching TRBD1. The CDR3 consists of 15 residues. Looked up from germline, CDR1 is MNHEY and CDR2 is SVGAGI. Trimming removed 7 bases from V and 8 bases from J; junction bases left unmatched: 10. CDR3: CASTSSGQGYSPLHF. In nucleotides, the CDR3 is TGTGCCAGCACCTCCTCCGGACAGGGCTATTCACCCCTCCACTTT.

V gene TRBV5-1 combines with J gene TRBJ2-7, with a possible D match to TRBD2 (6 bases). The CDR3 has 14 amino acids. Germline CDR1 SGHRS, CDR2 YFSETQ. V lost 4 bases and J 4 bases, leaving 15 bases between the germline ends. In DNA, the CDR3 is TGCGCCAGCAGCCCGGGGGACGGGATTTACGAGCAGTACTTC. Translation gives CASSPGDGIYEQYF.